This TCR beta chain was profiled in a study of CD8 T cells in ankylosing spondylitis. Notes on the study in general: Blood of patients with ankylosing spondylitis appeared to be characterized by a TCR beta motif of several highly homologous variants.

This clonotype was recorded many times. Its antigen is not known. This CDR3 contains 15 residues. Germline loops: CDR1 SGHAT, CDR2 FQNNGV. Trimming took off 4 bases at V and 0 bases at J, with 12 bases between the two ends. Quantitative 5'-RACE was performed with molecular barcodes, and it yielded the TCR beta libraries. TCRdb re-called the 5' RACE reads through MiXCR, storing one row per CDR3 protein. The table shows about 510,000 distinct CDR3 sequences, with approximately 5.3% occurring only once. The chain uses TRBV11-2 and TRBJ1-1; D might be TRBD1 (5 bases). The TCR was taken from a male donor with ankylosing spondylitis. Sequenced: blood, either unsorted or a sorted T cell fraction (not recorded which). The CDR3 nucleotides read TGTGCCAGCAGCTCCTACAGGCCTATGAACACTGAAGCTTTCTTT. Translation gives CASSSYRPMNTEAFF.